This T cell receptor (beta chain) emerged from a study of T cells in Graves' hyperthyroidism and ophthalmopathy. Whole-study context: Peripheral blood sampling occurred at initial diagnosis, before any treatment. Study conclusions and caveats: Researchers found most expanded thyroid clonotypes above 0.001 in blood as well.

This clonotype has only a few counts. Its antigen is not known. Lactation, pregnancy, other autoimmune disease or uncontrolled infection excluded patients. Clinical symptoms, serum thyroxine and TRAb, thyroid ultrasound and orbital computed tomography together formed the diagnostic basis. V lost 2 bases, J lost 3 bases, and 10 bases lay in between. Germline V gene data show CDR1 as SGHTA and CDR2 as FQGTGA. This CDR3 contains 14 residues. RNA transcripts were the template for amplifying TCR beta CDR3 regions. With the HTBI primer set, the TCR CDR3 went through a first round of RT-PCR. TCRdb reanalysed the multiplex PCR reads using MiXCR and keeps one entry per CDR3 protein. The data contain some 270,000 distinct CDR3 sequences, roughly 15% of them seen just once; the ten biggest clones take up approximately 7.9%.

The sequence derives from a woman between 40 and 55 years old with Graves' hyperthyroidism. The chain joins TRBV7-3 to TRBJ1-1; D not certain. The specimen was blood. In DNA form, the CDR3 reads TGTGCCAGCAGCTTACGGAGGTCCGACACTGAAGCTTTCTTT. This gives the protein CASSLRRSDTEAFF.